This record covers a single TCR beta chain. This CDR3 has 14 residues. Trimming cost V 5 bases and J 4 bases, with 14 bases left between them. CDR1 MNHEY and CDR2 SVGAGI come from the germline V gene. The data stem from a study of blood T cell repertoires in COVID-19. Study information: Whether acute or convalescent, the COVID-19 samples came from the United States, Italy and Spain. PBMCs, B-cell-depleted T cells, or T cells were the source of the cDNA or gDNA that made up the material.

Some clones are missing from TCRdb's copy, which holds only in-frame ones; the method was immunoSEQ multiplex PCR. This sample has more than 100,000 clones; 80% to 90% occur once, and the top ten carry about 1%. This clonotype was obtained from a woman between 45 and 65 years old with active or convalescent COVID-19. Sequenced input: peripheral blood. This chain joins TRBV6-5 and TRBJ1-2; D is ambiguous. The CDR3 DNA reads TGTGCCAGCAGTCCCCTCGCGGGCTCCTATGGCTACACCTTC. Protein: CASSPLAGSYGYTF.